The T cell receptor (beta chain) under discussion was sequenced for a study of patients and donors after allogeneic stem cell transplantation. The CDR3 contains 14 residues. Germline CDR1 and CDR2: LNHNV and YYDKDF (reference sequence). The ends were cut back, 0 bases at V and 7 bases at J, with 13 bases in the middle. From the RT-PCR reads, TCRdb called clonotypes with MiXCR, one entry per CDR3 protein. The profile shows around 240,000 distinct CDR3 sequences, roughly 13% of them singletons. V and J are TRBV15 and TRBJ2-7, with unresolved D. The sequenced sample consisted of blood, either unsorted or a sorted T cell fraction (not recorded which). The source is a human donor who was either an allogeneic HSCT recipient or a stem cell or donor lymphocyte infusion donor (not recorded which). It is not recorded whose cells these are; they may come from a transplant donor. The CDR3 region is CATSRDQVIGEQYF. The CDR3 region has the DNA TGTGCCACCAGCAGAGATCAGGTCATCGGGGAGCAGTACTTC.